The sequence of this T cell receptor (beta chain) was determined in a study of tumor and adjacent non-tumor tissue in lung cancer. Study-level information: Histology: eleven to twelve adenocarcinoma, a couple of squamous cell carcinoma, 1 small cell lung cancer. Notes on the study in general: Significantly higher TCR diversity was found in tumor than normal lung.

The template was RNA from unsorted bulk tissue. The normal lung tissue was taken more than 3 cm from the tumor edge. CDR3 size: 12 residues. Germline loops: CDR1 DFQATT, CDR2 SNEGSKA (reference sequence). The library came from three nested PCR rounds adapted from ARM-PCR protocols. TCRdb analysed the multiplex PCR reads with MiXCR anew, one entry per CDR3 protein. The sample consists of almost 75,000 distinct CDR3 sequences, about two thirds of them appearing once. As to this clonotype: Its specificity is unknown. In this CDR3 the conserved last residue, phenylalanine or tryptophan, is missing, so a read error is likely.

The receptor's source is a woman aged 45 to 65 with non-small cell lung cancer. Source material: distant non-tumor lung tissue. The chain employs TRBV20-1 and TRBJ2-7, with 9 bases lining up with TRBD2. The CDR3 DNA follows: TGCAGTGTTAGAGGAGCGGGAGGAGAGCAGTACCTC. It encodes CSVRGAGGEQYL.